This T cell receptor beta chain was obtained from a study of Tregs in tolerant kidney transplant recipients (dated by TCRdb to the late 2010s). Regarding the study in general: Before combined kidney and bone marrow transplantation, this study identified donor-specific regulatory T cells using TCRbeta sequencing and then followed those same cells after transplant.

The research as a whole found: In tolerant patients, donor-specific Tregs expanded more than Tregs overall, which suggests antigen-driven rather than nonspecific expansion. For some patients, the PCR primers changed as time went on, which meant samples from those patients could not be compared with one another at the nucleotide level. Biological reproducibility was not directly assessed, although technical replication error appeared to be minimal. The study was constrained by small patient numbers, and validation of the findings is required in larger populations and under other immunosuppression protocols. Expanding Tregs with activated donor B cells appeared to identify the most biologically relevant and donor-specific TCRbeta repertoire.

Related donors were used in the transplants with nonmyeloablative bone marrow transplantation, and mixed chimerism was transient in the human trials. Thawed PBMCs were FACS-sorted into unstimulated Tregs (CD4+CD25+CD127-), CD4+ non-Tregs (CD4+CD25-), CD4 cells and CD8 cells. The patients were several recipients of combined kidney and bone marrow transplants from the ITN036ST trial, and samples were available only from these trial subjects. Healthy control blood was separated into PBMCs by Ficoll density gradient and cryopreserved, and patient PBMCs were collected both before and after transplant. Genomic DNA was extracted from sorted cells with the QIAGEN DNeasy Blood and Tissue Kit for TCRbeta CDR3 sequencing. High-throughput TCRbeta CDR3 sequencing, including PCR amplification with bias correction and internal controls, was performed commercially through immunoSEQ. The study's processing was this. A unique productive TCRbeta sequence was defined by the CDR3 nucleotide sequence when primers matched, and otherwise by the CDR3 amino acid sequence together with the Vbeta and Jbeta genes. To correct sorting error, sequences shared between sorted populations at a frequency ratio of 2:1 or less were removed; the rest were assigned to the higher population. Sequences were defined as donor-reactive when expanded at least 5-fold in CFSE-low cells versus unstimulated cells and present at a frequency of at least 0.01% in CFSE-low cells. Repertoire divergence was quantified by Jensen-Shannon divergence calculated from the top 100 TCRbeta sequences ranked by frequency. For samples with multiple sequencing runs, sorting error was corrected in each run separately before the runs were combined. The immuneACCESS repertoire file appears here via TCRdb, limited to in-frame rearrangements. These files lack a portion of the clones; in checked studies, under half of the deficit traces to unresolved V genes, and the cause of the others is not known. That table is the source of V, J and clone size, and D and trimming were worked out from the DNA. The table for this sample shows roughly 1,100 clones. The ten most abundant clones make up around 43% of the sample.

Notes on this clone: Its target antigen remains unknown. The read terminates 3 residues ahead of where the CDR3 ends, so the germline J gene completes it.

Trimming costs V 5 bases and J 2 bases, and their ends lie 10 bases apart. Taken from the germline V gene, the CDR1 and CDR2 loops are SGHTA and FQGNSA. The CDR3 measures 14 amino acids from cysteine to phenylalanine. Of the CDR3's DNA, 33 bases were read; they are in frame from base 1. This specimen was CD4+ T cells from blood (PBMCs), taken roughly 15 months after the transplant. The source of this sequence is a human patient who received a combined kidney and bone marrow transplant. Some T cells seen after a transplant may have their origin in the graft donor. The rearranged chain carries TRBV7-2 and TRBJ1-5; a weak D assignment points to TRBD1 (5 bases agree). The sequenced part of the CDR3 DNA is TGTGCCAGCAGCGTGGCCAGGGGCAATCAGCCC. Its product reads: CASSVARGNQP. In full, the CDR3 is CASSVARGNQPQHF.